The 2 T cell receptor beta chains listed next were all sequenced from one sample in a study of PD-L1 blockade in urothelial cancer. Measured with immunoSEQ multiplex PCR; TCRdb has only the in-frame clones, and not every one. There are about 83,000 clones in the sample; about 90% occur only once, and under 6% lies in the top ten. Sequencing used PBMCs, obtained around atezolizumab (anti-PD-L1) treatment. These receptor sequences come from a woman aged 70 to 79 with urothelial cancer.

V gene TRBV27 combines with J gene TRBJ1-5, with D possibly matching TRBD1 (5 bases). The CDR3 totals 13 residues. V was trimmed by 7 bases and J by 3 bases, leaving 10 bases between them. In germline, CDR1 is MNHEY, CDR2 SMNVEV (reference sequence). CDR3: CASKMGPNQPQHF. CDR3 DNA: TGTGCCAGCAAAATGGGGCCCAATCAGCCCCAGCATTTT.

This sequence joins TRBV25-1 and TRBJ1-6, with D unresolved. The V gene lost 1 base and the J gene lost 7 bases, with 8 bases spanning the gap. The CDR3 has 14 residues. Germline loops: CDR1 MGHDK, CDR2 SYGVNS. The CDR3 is CASSEWWANSPLHF. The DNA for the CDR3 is TGTGCCAGCAGTGAATGGTGGGCCAATTCACCCCTCCACTTT.